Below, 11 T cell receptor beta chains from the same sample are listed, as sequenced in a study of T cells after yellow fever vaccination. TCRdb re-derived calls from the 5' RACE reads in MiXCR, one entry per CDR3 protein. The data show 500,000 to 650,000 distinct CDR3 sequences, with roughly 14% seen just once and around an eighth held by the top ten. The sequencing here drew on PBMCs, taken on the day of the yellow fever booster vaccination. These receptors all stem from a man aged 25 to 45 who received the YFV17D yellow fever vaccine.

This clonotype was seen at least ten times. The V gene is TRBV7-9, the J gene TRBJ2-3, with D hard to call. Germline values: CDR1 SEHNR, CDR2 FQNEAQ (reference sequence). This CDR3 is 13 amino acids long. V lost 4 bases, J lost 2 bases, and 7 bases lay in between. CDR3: CASSSLSTDTQYF. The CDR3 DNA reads TGTGCCAGCAGCTCCCTATCCACAGATACGCAGTATTTT.

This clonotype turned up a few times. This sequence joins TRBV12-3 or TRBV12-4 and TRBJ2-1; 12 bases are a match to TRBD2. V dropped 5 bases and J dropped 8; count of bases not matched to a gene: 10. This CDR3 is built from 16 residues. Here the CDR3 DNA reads TGTGCCAGCAGTCCGACCGGACTAGCGGGGCGGGATGAGCAGTTCTTC. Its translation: CASSPTGLAGRDEQFF.

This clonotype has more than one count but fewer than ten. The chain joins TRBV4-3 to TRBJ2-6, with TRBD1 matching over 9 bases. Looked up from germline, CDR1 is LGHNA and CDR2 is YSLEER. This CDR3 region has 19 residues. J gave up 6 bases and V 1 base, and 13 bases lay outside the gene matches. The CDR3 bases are TGCGCCAGCAGCCAAGTTCCTTTTGGACAGGGGAGTCAGGCCAACGTCCTGACTTTC. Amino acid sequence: CASSQVPFGQGSQANVLTF.

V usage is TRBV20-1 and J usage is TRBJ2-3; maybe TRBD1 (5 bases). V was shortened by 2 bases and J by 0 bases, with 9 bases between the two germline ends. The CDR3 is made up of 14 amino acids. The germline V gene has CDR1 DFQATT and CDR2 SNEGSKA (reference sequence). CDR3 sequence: CSARRGSSTDTQYF. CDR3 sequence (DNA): TGCAGTGCTAGAAGGGGTTCTAGCACAGATACGCAGTATTTT.

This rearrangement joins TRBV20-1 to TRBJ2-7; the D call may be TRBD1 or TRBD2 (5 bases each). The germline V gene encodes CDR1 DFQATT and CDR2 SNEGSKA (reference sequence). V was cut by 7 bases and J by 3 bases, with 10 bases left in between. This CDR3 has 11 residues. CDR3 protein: CSGRGNYEQYF. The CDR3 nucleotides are TGCAGTGGACGGGGCAACTACGAGCAGTACTTC.

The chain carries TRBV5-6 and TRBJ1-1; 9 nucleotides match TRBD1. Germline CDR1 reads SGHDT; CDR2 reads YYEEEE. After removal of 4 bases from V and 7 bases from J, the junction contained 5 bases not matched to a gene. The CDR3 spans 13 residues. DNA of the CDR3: TGTGCCAGCAGCGCGGGACAGGGTATTGAAGCTTTCTTT. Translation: CASSAGQGIEAFF.

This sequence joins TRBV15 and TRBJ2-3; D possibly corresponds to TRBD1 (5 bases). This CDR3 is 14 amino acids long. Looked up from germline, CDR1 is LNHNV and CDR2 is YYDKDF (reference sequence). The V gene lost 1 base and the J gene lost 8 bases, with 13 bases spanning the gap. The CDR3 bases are TGTGCCACCAGCAGAGCCCCGGTAGGGGCTACGCAGTATTTT. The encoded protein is CATSRAPVGATQYF.

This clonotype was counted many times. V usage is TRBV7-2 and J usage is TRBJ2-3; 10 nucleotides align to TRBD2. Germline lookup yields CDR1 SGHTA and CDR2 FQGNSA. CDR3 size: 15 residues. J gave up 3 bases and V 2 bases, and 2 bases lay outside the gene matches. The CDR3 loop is CASSLTSGTTDTQYF. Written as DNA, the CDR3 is TGTGCCAGCAGCTTAACTAGCGGGACGACAGATACGCAGTATTTT. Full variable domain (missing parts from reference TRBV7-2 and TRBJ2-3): GAGVSQSPSNKVTEKGKDVELRCDPISGHTALYWYRQSLGQGLEFLIYFQGNSAPDKSGLPSDRFSAERTGGSVSTLTIQRTQQEDSAVYLCASSLTSGTTDTQYFGPGTRLTVL.

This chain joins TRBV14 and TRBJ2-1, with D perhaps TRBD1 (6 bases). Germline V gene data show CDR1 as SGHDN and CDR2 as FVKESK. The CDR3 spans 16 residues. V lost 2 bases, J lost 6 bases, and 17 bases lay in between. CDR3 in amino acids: CASSQFLLRDTNEQFF. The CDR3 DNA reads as TGTGCCAGCAGCCAATTTTTACTAAGGGACACCAATGAGCAGTTCTTC.

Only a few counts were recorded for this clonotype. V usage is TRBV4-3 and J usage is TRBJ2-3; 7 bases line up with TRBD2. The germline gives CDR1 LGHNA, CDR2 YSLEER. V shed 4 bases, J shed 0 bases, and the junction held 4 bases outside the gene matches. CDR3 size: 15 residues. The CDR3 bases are TGCGCCAGCAGCCTAATTAGCGGGAGCACAGATACGCAGTATTTT. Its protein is CASSLISGSTDTQYF.

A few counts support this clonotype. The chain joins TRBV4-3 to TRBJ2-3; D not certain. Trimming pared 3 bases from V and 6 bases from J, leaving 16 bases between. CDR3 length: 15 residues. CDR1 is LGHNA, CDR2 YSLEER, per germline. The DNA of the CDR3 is TGCGCCAGCAGCCAGGGCGTCCCGAGAGTGGATACGCAGTATTTT. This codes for CASSQGVPRVDTQYF.